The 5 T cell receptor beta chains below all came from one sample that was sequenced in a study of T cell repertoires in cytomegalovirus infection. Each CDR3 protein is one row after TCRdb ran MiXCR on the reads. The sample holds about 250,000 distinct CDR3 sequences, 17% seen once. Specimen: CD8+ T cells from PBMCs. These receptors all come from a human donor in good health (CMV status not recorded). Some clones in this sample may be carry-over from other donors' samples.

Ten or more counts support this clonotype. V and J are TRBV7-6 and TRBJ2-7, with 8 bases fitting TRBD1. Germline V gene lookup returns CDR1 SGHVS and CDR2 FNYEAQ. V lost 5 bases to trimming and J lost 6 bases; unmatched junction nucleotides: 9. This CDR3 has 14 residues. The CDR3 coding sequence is TGTGCCAGCAGCCAAGGACAGGGATCCGGCGAGCAGTACTTC. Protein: CASSQGQGSGEQYF.

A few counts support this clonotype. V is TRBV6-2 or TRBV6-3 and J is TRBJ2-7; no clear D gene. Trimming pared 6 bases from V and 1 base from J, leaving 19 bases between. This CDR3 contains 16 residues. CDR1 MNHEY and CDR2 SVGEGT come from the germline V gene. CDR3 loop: CASSPGPTFISYEQYF. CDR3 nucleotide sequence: TGTGCCAGCAGCCCCGGACCGACGTTTATTTCCTACGAGCAGTACTTC.

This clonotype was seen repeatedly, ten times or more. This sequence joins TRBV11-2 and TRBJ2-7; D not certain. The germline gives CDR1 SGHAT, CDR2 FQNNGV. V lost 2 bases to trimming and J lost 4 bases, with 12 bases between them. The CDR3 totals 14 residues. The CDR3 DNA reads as TGTGCCAGCAGCTTAAAGGTCACGTTATACGAGCAGTACTTC. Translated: CASSLKVTLYEQYF. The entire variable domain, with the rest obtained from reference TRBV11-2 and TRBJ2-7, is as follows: EAGVAQSPRYKIIEKRQSVAFWCNPISGHATLYWYQQILGQGPKLLIQFQNNGVVDDSQLPKDRFSAERLKGVDSTLKIQPAKLEDSAVYLCASSLKVTLYEQYFGPGTRLTVT.

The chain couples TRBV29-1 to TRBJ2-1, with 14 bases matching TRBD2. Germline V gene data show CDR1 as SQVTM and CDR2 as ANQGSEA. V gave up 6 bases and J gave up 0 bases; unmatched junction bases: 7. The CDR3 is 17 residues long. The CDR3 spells CSVAGTSGGSSYNEQFF. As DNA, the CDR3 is TGCAGCGTCGCCGGGACTAGCGGGGGTAGCTCCTACAATGAGCAGTTCTTC.

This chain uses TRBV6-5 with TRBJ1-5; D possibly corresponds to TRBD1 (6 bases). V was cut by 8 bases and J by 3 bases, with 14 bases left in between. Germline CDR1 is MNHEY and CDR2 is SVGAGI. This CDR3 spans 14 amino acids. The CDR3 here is CASSSTGLNQPQHF. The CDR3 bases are TGTGCCAGCTCAAGCACAGGGCTCAATCAGCCCCAGCATTTT.